This TCR beta chain was identified in a study of OX40 agonist ivuxolimab in advanced cancers. This clone was detected only once. Deletions cut 4 bases from V and 6 bases from J, with 11 bases between. The CDR3 has 13 amino acids. From germline, CDR1 is MNHEY and CDR2 SMNVEV (reference sequence). The assay was immunoSEQ multiplex PCR, and TCRdb's table has in-frame clones only and misses some. This table holds tens of thousands of clones, about 88% found once. The rearrangement uses TRBV27 and TRBJ2-3, with D perhaps assigned TRBD1 or TRBD2 (6 bases each). This receptor was identified in an adult with an advanced solid tumor such as melanoma, head and neck, liver or kidney cancer. The sample here was CD4+ or CD8+ T cells sorted from blood, taken in a trial of the OX40 agonist ivuxolimab. The CDR3 region is CASSYLGGDTQYF. CDR3 coding DNA: TGTGCCAGCAGTTATCTAGGGGGGGATACGCAGTATTTT.